Each of the 12 T cell receptor beta chains below was sequenced from the same sample in a study of shared clonotypes between healthy human individuals. Sequencing used immunoSEQ multiplex PCR; TCRdb keeps in-frame clones, though not all of them. This table has around 2,000,000 clones, approximately 94% appearing once. The naive CD8 fraction comprised CD45RO-negative cells positively selected for CCR7 and excluded terminally differentiated effector memory CD45RA+ cells. The sequenced sample was naive CD8+ T cells sorted from blood. The receptors shown here come from a young man in good health.

This rearrangement joins TRBV28 to TRBJ2-7, with 7 bases identical to TRBD1. Germline CDR1 and CDR2: MDHEN and SYDVKM. Trimming removed 3 bases from V and 3 bases from J; junction bases left unmatched: 11. CDR3 size: 16 residues. CDR3 DNA: TGTGCCAGCAGTTTGCTAATATCCGGGACAGACTACGAGCAGTACTTC. Its protein is CASSLLISGTDYEQYF.

The chain links TRBV5-1 to TRBJ2-1; TRBD2 is a possible D gene (5 bases). Between the trimmed V and J ends, which lost 0 bases and 5 bases, there was a span of 12 bases. The CDR3 totals 15 residues. Germline V gene data show CDR1 as SGHRS and CDR2 as YFSETQ. The CDR3, as DNA: TGCGCCAGCAGCTTGGAGGCCGGGAAACACAATGAGCAGTTCTTC. This gives the protein CASSLEAGKHNEQFF.

This chain uses TRBV2 with TRBJ1-4, with a weak D call TRBD1 (6 bases). The CDR3 is made up of 15 amino acids. V shed 7 bases and J shed 6 bases, with 18 bases lying between them. In germline, CDR1 is SNHLY, CDR2 FYNNEI. The CDR3, as DNA: TGTGCCAGCATTAGAAGGGGGACAAGAGATGAAAAACTGTTTTTT. It is translated as CASIRRGTRDEKLFF. The variable domain in full, completed from reference TRBV2 and TRBJ1-4, reads EPEVTQTPSHQVTQMGQEVILRCVPISNHLYFYWYRQILGQKVEFLVSFYNNEISEKSEIFDDQFSVERPDGSNFTLKIRSTKLEDSAMYFCASIRRGTRDEKLFFGSGTQLSVL.

A single count supports this clone. This same CDR3 is encoded by further DNA sequences in the sample. The rearrangement joins TRBV5-1 to TRBJ1-1, with D possibly matching TRBD1 (5 bases). The V gene lost 1 base and the J gene lost 6 bases, with 7 bases spanning the gap. CDR1 and CDR2 from the germline V gene are SGHRS and YFSETQ. This CDR3 is built from 12 residues. This chain's CDR3 is CASSLTGPEAFF. Here the CDR3 DNA reads TGCGCCAGCAGCTTGACGGGGCCTGAAGCTTTCTTT.

The V gene is TRBV15, the J gene TRBJ2-7; 7 nucleotides align to TRBD2. The CDR3 loop spans 17 amino acids. Losses at the gene ends were 0 bases for V and 1 base for J; bases not matched to a gene: 9. The germline V gene encodes CDR1 LNHNV and CDR2 YYDKDF (reference sequence). The CDR3 region is CATSREKASGRSYEQYF. The CDR3 DNA reads as TGTGCCACCAGCAGAGAAAAAGCTAGCGGCCGATCCTACGAGCAGTACTTC. Based on the CDR3 plus reference TRBV15 and TRBJ2-7, the full variable domain is DAMVIQNPRYQVTQFGKPVTLSCSQTLNHNVMYWYQQKSSQAPKLLFHYYDKDFNNEADTPDNFQSRRPNTSFCFLDIRSPGLGDTAMYLCATSREKASGRSYEQYFGPGTRLTVT.

The gene calls are TRBV4-3 and TRBJ1-1; D may be TRBD1 (5 bases). CDR1 and CDR2 (germline): LGHNA, YSLEER. This CDR3 spans 14 amino acids. V lost 0 bases and J lost 4, with 9 bases in between. Here the CDR3 DNA reads TGCGCCAGCAGCCAAGACAGCCAGGGCACTGAAGCTTTCTTT. Translation gives CASSQDSQGTEAFF.

The CDR3 DNA follows: TGTGCCATCAGTGAGTCGGCCGCCTTTCCTGGAAACACCATATATTTT. Translating gives CAISESAAFPGNTIYF. The chain couples TRBV10-3 to TRBJ1-3; D is ambiguous. The V end lost 0 bases, the J end lost 2 bases, and 11 bases lay between the germline ends. Germline V gene sequence: CDR1 ENHRY, CDR2 SYGVKD. The CDR3 consists of 16 residues.

The chain joins TRBV2 to TRBJ2-1; 10 bases are a match to TRBD2. The J segment lost 0 bases and the V segment lost 3 bases, leaving 5 bases of the junction unmatched. The CDR3 runs 17 residues. Germline CDR1 and CDR2: SNHLY and FYNNEI. The CDR3 nucleotides are TGTGCCAGCAGTGACAAGCGGGGGGGGTACTCCTACAATGAGCAGTTCTTC. This codes for CASSDKRGGYSYNEQFF.

The gene calls are TRBV30 and TRBJ2-5; 10 bases align to TRBD2. V shed 1 base and J 5 bases; nucleotides not matched to a gene: 4. The CDR3 consists of 14 residues. Germline values: CDR1 GTSNPN, CDR2 SVGIG (reference sequence). The CDR3 region has the DNA TGTGCCTGGAGTGGACCAGCGGGAGGGGAGACCCAGTACTTC. It yields the protein CAWSGPAGGETQYF.

The CDR3 protein is CSVERQNQETQYF. The DNA for the CDR3 is TGCAGCGTTGAAAGGCAGAACCAAGAGACCCAGTACTTC. The chain uses TRBV29-1 and TRBJ2-5; D is unclear. Germline V CDR1 and CDR2: SQVTM, ANQGSEA. This CDR3 has 13 residues. Deletions cut 2 bases from V and 0 bases from J, with 7 bases between.

The chain combines TRBV30 with TRBJ1-5; the D gene is possibly TRBD1 (6 bases). Trimming pared 2 bases from V and 7 bases from J, leaving 12 bases between. Germline lookup yields CDR1 GTSNPN and CDR2 SVGIG (reference sequence). This CDR3 has 13 residues. CDR3 amino acids: CAWSIGGGQPQHF. The CDR3 DNA follows: TGTGCCTGGAGTATCGGGGGCGGCCAGCCCCAGCATTTT.

The chain recombines TRBV4-1 with TRBJ2-7; TRBD2 matches at 7 bases. Germline assignment: CDR1 MGHRA and CDR2 YSYEKL. V gave up 1 base and J gave up 4 bases; unmatched junction bases: 10. This CDR3 has 16 residues. The CDR3 region is CASSQGGGGSRYEQYF. CDR3 DNA sequence: TGCGCCAGCAGCCAAGGAGGAGGCGGGAGTAGGTACGAGCAGTACTTC.